This is a list of T cell receptor beta chains from one sample in a study of CD8 T cells in ankylosing spondylitis. In TCRdb, the 5' RACE reads were re-called with MiXCR into one record per CDR3 protein. The data show about 88,000 distinct CDR3 sequences, around 30% seen once. Sequences were obtained from blood, either unsorted or a sorted T cell fraction (not recorded which). The receptors were sampled from a male donor with ankylosing spondylitis or in good health (not recorded which). CDR3s include the opening cysteine and the closing phenylalanine or tryptophan. D genes are given only for firm matches. Size is omitted from some rows. Given values are once, few, many or a class for expanded clones.

j_call	v_call	clone_size	d_call	cdr3_aa	cdr3_nt
TRBJ2-5	TRBV7-2	NA	NA	CASSAGGTEGETQYF	TGTGCCAGCAGCGCAGGGGGGACGGAGGGCGAGACCCAGTACTTC
TRBJ1-5	TRBV18	NA	NA	CASSPPTAGGLHQPQHF	TGTGCCAGCTCACCACCGACGGCAGGAGGGTTGCATCAGCCCCAGCATTTT
TRBJ1-5	TRBV15	NA	NA	CATRFGNQPQHF	TGTGCCACCAGGTTTGGAAATCAGCCCCAGCATTTT
TRBJ1-4	TRBV7-8	few	TRBD1	CARGPPGGF	TGTGCCCGGGGGCCCCCAGGGGGATTT
TRBJ2-2	TRBV20-1	few	NA	CSARGLEGSNTGELFF	TGCAGTGCTAGAGGTTTGGAGGGGAGCAACACCGGGGAGCTGTTTTTT
TRBJ2-1	TRBV20-1	few	TRBD2	CSALSGRADNEQFF	TGCAGTGCTCTATCCGGGAGGGCTGACAATGAGCAGTTCTTC
TRBJ2-3	TRBV19	few	TRBD1	CASRHGTGGTDTQYF	TGTGCCAGTAGGCACGGGACAGGGGGCACAGATACGCAGTATTTT
TRBJ2-1	TRBV20-1	many	NA	CSARVRGLSSYNEQFF	TGCAGTGCTAGAGTGCGGGGACTGAGCTCCTACAATGAGCAGTTCTTC
TRBJ2-5	TRBV7-3	few	NA	CASSLNRETQYF	TGTGCCAGCAGCTTAAATCGAGAGACCCAGTACTTC
TRBJ2-7	TRBV5-1	NA	TRBD1	CASSFGQGAAEQYF	TGCGCCAGCAGCTTTGGACAGGGGGCGGCCGAGCAGTACTTC
TRBJ2-7	TRBV10-3	NA	TRBD2	CAISEVAGRSYEQYF	TGTGCCATCAGTGAAGTAGCGGGCCGATCCTACGAGCAGTACTTC
TRBJ2-1	TRBV7-2	NA	NA	CASSPTSSSYNEQFF	TGTGCCAGCAGCCCGACCTCGAGCTCCTACAATGAGCAGTTCTTC
TRBJ1-5	TRBV12-3/TRBV12-4	NA	NA	CASSGSNQPQHF	TGTGCCAGCAGTGGTAGCAATCAGCCCCAGCATTTT
TRBJ2-3	TRBV12-3/TRBV12-4	NA	NA	CASSLGAPSTDTQYF	TGTGCCAGCAGTTTGGGAGCGCCTAGCACAGATACGCAGTATTTT
TRBJ1-1	TRBV6-5	NA	NA	CASSSMGLTTEAFF	TGTGCCAGCAGTTCAATGGGGCTCACCACTGAAGCTTTCTTT
TRBJ1-1	TRBV5-5	NA	NA	CASSLATGRAFF	TGTGCCAGCAGCTTGGCGACAGGCCGGGCTTTCTTT
TRBJ2-5	TRBV12-3/TRBV12-4	few	NA	CASRTVQETQYF	TGTGCCAGCCGGACGGTCCAAGAGACCCAGTACTTC
TRBJ2-3	TRBV11-2	few	TRBD2	CASSPGRGETDTQYF	TGTGCCAGCAGCCCTGGGCGGGGGGAAACAGATACGCAGTATTTT
TRBJ1-2	TRBV27	few	NA	CASRAGVGGYTF	TGTGCCAGCAGGGCGGGGGTGGGAGGCTACACCTTC
TRBJ2-2	TRBV5-1	many	NA	CASSFRGVNTGELFF	TGCGCCAGCAGCTTCAGGGGGGTTAACACCGGGGAGCTGTTTTTT
TRBJ2-3	TRBV28	NA	TRBD2	CASSLSRGGADTQYF	TGTGCCAGCAGTTTATCTCGGGGGGGCGCAGATACGCAGTATTTT
TRBJ1-1	TRBV5-1	few	TRBD1	CASSGGDGFPEAFF	TGCGCCAGCTCAGGGGGCGATGGATTCCCTGAAGCTTTCTTT
TRBJ1-1	TRBV5-6	NA	NA	CASSPIEDTEAFF	TGTGCCAGCAGCCCAATTGAGGACACTGAAGCTTTCTTT
TRBJ2-1	TRBV12-3/TRBV12-4	NA	TRBD2	CASSRGGTYYNEQFF	TGTGCCAGCAGTCGCGGGGGGACTTACTACAATGAGCAGTTCTTC
TRBJ2-1	TRBV5-1	many	TRBD2	CASSRSGGDNEQFF	TGCGCCAGCAGCCGCTCGGGGGGGGACAATGAGCAGTTCTTC
TRBJ2-1	TRBV20-1	NA	TRBD1	CSAPRTGAYNEQFF	TGCAGTGCTCCCCGGACAGGGGCGTACAATGAGCAGTTCTTC
TRBJ1-5	TRBV2	few	TRBD1	CASRNTGGYQPQHF	TGTGCCAGCAGAAATACAGGGGGTTATCAGCCTCAGCATTTT
TRBJ1-2	TRBV7-9	NA	NA	CASSAFGGANYGYTF	TGTGCCAGCAGCGCCTTCGGCGGAGCTAACTATGGCTACACCTTC
TRBJ1-5	TRBV5-1	NA	NA	CASSLGGSGQPQHF	TGCGCCAGCAGCTTGGGGGGGTCAGGGCAGCCCCAGCATTTT
TRBJ2-1	TRBV5-4	few	NA	CASSLGLVRSSYNEQFF	TGTGCCAGCAGCTTGGGTCTCGTAAGGAGCTCCTACAATGAGCAGTTCTTC
TRBJ1-2	TRBV28	NA	NA	CASSIPDRFYGYTF	TGTGCCAGCAGTATTCCAGACAGGTTCTATGGCTACACCTTC
TRBJ1-3	TRBV7-9	NA	NA	CASSGQISGNTIYF	TGTGCCAGCAGCGGACAAATCTCTGGAAACACCATATATTTT
TRBJ2-1	TRBV4-1	few	NA	CASSQGLLFSYNEQFF	TGCGCCAGCAGCCAAGGGCTTCTCTTCTCCTACAATGAGCAGTTCTTC
TRBJ2-1	TRBV20-1	few	NA	CSAARRDFYNEQFF	TGCAGTGCTGCCCGTAGGGACTTCTACAATGAGCAGTTCTTC
TRBJ1-2	TRBV30	NA	NA	CAWSVGGEVNYTF	TGTGCCTGGAGTGTAGGGGGGGAGGTGAACTACACCTTC
TRBJ2-2	TRBV11-1	many	NA	CASSLRLNTGELFF	TGTGCCAGCAGCTTAAGACTGAACACCGGGGAGCTGTTTTTT
TRBJ2-1	TRBV5-1	NA	TRBD2	CASSFEGFVAGENNEQFF	TGCGCCAGCAGCTTTGAGGGCTTCGTAGCGGGGGAGAACAATGAGCAGTTCTTC
TRBJ2-1	TRBV7-3	few	NA	CASSSSGNSNEQFF	TGTGCCAGCAGCTCCTCCGGGAATAGCAATGAGCAGTTCTTC
TRBJ1-6	TRBV5-5	few	NA	CASSFSWGSYNSPLHF	TGTGCCAGCAGCTTTTCGTGGGGTTCTTACAATTCACCCCTCCACTTT
TRBJ1-1	TRBV10-1	few	NA	CASSPGANTEAFF	TGCGCCAGCAGTCCTGGAGCGAACACTGAAGCTTTCTTT
TRBJ1-5	TRBV5-1	NA	NA	CASSWDGDSNQPQHF	TGCGCCAGCAGCTGGGACGGAGATAGCAATCAGCCCCAGCATTTT
TRBJ2-1	TRBV5-1	few	NA	CASSFPGDEQFF	TGCGCCAGCAGCTTCCCAGGCGATGAGCAGTTCTTC
TRBJ1-1	TRBV12-3/TRBV12-4	NA	NA	CASRNTDHNTEAFF	TGTGCCAGCAGGAACACAGATCACAACACTGAAGCTTTCTTT
TRBJ1-2	TRBV7-2	NA	NA	CASSLYGGGYTF	TGTGCCAGCAGCTTATACGGGGGAGGCTACACCTTC
TRBJ2-5	TRBV12-3/TRBV12-4	few	NA	CASIGETQYF	TGTGCCAGCATAGGAGAGACCCAGTACTTC
TRBJ2-2	TRBV7-3	few	TRBD2	CASSRDYLKGGELFF	TGTGCCAGCAGCCGGGACTACCTCAAGGGCGGGGAGCTGTTTTTT
TRBJ2-7	TRBV12-3/TRBV12-4	few	TRBD1	CASSLGPGTGHEQYF	TGTGCCAGCAGTTTAGGGCCCGGGACAGGGCACGAGCAGTACTTC
TRBJ2-6	TRBV20-1	NA	NA	CSALWVVWDPHSGANVLTF	TGCAGTGCTTTGTGGGTGGTTTGGGATCCCCACTCTGGGGCCAACGTCCTGACTTTC
TRBJ2-1	TRBV7-3	NA	TRBD2	CASSSSTSGGLNEQFF	TGTGCCAGCAGCTCCTCGACTAGCGGGGGGTTGAATGAGCAGTTCTTC
TRBJ2-1	TRBV5-1	few	TRBD2	CASSPRLAGDGNEQFF	TGCGCCAGCAGCCCAAGACTAGCGGGAGATGGCAATGAGCAGTTCTTC
TRBJ1-1	TRBV10-3	NA	TRBD1	CATQQGTEAFF	TGTGCCACCCAACAGGGGACTGAAGCTTTCTTT
TRBJ2-1	TRBV15	NA	NA	CATSRRLAASYHEQFF	TGTGCCACCAGCAGAAGACTTGCGGCCTCCTACCATGAGCAGTTCTTC
TRBJ2-1	TRBV4-2	few	TRBD2	CASSQARLAGTEQFF	TGTGCCAGCAGCCAAGCGAGACTAGCGGGGACTGAGCAGTTCTTC
TRBJ1-2	TRBV20-1	NA	NA	CSASYSGGRNYGYTF	TGCAGTGCTAGTTACTCTGGGGGGAGGAACTATGGCTACACCTTC
TRBJ2-7	TRBV20-1	NA	NA	CSARDLRRSSYEQYF	TGCAGTGCTAGAGATCTAAGGAGGAGCTCCTACGAGCAGTACTTC
TRBJ2-5	TRBV20-1	many	TRBD2	CSASGRRQTQYF	TGCAGTGCTAGCGGGAGGAGGCAGACCCAGTACTTC
TRBJ2-5	TRBV29-1	few	TRBD2	CSGVAGGQETQYF	TGCAGCGGTGTAGCGGGGGGGCAAGAGACCCAGTACTTC